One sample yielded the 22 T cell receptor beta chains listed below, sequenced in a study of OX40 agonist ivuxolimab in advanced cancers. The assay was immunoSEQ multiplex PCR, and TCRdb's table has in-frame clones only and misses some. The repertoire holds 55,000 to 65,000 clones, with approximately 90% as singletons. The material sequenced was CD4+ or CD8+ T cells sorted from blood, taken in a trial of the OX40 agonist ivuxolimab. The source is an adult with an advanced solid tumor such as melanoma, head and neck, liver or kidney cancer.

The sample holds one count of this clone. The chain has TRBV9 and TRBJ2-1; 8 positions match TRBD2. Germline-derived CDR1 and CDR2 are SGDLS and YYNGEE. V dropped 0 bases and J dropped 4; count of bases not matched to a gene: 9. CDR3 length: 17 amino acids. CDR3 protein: CASSVEDGGGGYNEQFF. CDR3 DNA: TGTGCCAGCAGCGTAGAAGATGGTGGCGGGGGGTACAATGAGCAGTTCTTC.

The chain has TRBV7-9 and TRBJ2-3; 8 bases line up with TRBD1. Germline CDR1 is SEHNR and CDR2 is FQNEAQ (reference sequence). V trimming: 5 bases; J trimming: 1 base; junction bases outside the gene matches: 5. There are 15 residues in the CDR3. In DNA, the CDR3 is TGTGCCAGCAGCCCCCGACAGGGGCGCACAGATACGCAGTATTTT. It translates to CASSPRQGRTDTQYF. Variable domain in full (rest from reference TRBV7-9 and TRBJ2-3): DTGVSQNPRHKITKRGQNVTFRCDPISEHNRLYWYRQTLGQGPEFLTYFQNEAQLEKSRLLSDRFSAERPKGSFSTLEIQRTEQGDSAMYLCASSPRQGRTDTQYFGPGTRLTVL.

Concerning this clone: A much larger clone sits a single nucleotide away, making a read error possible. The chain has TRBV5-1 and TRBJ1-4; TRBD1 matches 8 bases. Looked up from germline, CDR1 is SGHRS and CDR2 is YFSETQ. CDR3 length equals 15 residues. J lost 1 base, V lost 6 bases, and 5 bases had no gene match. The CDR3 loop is CASTDRAGTNEKLFF. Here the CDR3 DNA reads TGCGCCAGCACGGACAGGGCTGGAACTAATGAAAAACTGTTTTTT.

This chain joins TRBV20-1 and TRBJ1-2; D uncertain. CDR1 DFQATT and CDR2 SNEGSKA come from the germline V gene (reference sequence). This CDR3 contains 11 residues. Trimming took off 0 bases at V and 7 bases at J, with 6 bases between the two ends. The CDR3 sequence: CSAREVPGYTF. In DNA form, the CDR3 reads TGCAGTGCTAGAGAAGTGCCTGGCTACACCTTC.

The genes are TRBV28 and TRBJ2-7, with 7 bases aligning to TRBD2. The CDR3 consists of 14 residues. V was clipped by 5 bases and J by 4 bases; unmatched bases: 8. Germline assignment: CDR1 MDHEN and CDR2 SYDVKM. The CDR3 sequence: CASSVTSRSYEQYF. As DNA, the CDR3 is TGTGCCAGCAGTGTGACTAGCCGATCGTACGAGCAGTACTTC.

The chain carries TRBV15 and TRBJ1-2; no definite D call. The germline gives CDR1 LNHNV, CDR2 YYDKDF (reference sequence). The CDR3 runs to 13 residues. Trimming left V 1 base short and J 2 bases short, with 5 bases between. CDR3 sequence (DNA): TGTGCCACCAGCAGAGGGGGAAACTATGGCTACACCTTC. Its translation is CATSRGGNYGYTF.

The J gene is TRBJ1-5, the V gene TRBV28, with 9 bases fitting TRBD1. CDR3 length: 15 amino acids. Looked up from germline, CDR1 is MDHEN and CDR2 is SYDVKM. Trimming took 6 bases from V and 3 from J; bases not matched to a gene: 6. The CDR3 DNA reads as TGTGCCAGCAGGAACCGGGACAGGGACAATCAGCCCCAGCATTTT. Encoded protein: CASRNRDRDNQPQHF.

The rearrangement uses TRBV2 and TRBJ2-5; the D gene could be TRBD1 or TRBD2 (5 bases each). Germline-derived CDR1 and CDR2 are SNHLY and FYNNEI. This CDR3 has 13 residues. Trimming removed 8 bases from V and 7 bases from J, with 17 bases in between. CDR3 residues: CASGGDRQRTQYF. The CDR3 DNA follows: TGTGCCAGCGGGGGAGACAGACAACGGACCCAGTACTTC.

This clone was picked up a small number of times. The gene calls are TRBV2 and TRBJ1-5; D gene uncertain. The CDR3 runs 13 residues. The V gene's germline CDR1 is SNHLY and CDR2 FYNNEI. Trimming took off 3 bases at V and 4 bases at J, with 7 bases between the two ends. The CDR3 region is CASSEIGNQPQHF. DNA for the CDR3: TGTGCCAGCAGTGAGATTGGGAATCAGCCCCAGCATTTT. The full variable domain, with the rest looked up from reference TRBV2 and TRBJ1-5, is EPEVTQTPSHQVTQMGQEVILRCVPISNHLYFYWYRQILGQKVEFLVSFYNNEISEKSEIFDDQFSVERPDGSNFTLKIRSTKLEDSAMYFCASSEIGNQPQHFGDGTRLSIL.

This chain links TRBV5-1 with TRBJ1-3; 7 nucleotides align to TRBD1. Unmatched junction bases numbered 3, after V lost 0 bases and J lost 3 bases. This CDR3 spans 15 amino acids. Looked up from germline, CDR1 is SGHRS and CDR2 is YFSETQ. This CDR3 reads CASSLEGGNGNTIYF. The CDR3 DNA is TGCGCCAGCAGCTTGGAAGGGGGCAATGGAAACACCATATATTTT.

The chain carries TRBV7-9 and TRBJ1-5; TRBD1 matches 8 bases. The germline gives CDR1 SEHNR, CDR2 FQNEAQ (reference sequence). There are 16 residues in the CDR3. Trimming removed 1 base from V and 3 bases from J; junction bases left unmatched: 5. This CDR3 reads CASSLEAGGYNQPQHF. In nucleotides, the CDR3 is TGTGCCAGCAGCTTAGAGGCAGGGGGCTACAATCAGCCCCAGCATTTT.

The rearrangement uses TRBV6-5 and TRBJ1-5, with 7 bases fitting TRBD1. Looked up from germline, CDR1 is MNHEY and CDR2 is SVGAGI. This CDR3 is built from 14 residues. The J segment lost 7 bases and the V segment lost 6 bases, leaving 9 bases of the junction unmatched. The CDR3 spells CASSLTGPGQPQHF. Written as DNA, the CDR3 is TGTGCCAGCAGCCTGACAGGGCCGGGCCAGCCCCAGCATTTT.

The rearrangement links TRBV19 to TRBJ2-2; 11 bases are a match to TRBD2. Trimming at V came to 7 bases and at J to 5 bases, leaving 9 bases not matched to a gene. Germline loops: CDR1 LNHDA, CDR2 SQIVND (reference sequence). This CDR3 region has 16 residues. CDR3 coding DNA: TGTGCCAGTACCCCTAGAACTAGCGGGGGTACCGGGGAGCTGTTTTTT. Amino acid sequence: CASTPRTSGGTGELFF.

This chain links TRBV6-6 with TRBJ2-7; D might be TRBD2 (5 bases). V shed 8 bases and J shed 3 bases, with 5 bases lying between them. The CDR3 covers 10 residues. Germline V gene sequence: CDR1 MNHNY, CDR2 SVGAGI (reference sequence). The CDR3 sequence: CASRDYEQYF. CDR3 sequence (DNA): TGTGCCAGCCGGGACTACGAGCAGTACTTC.

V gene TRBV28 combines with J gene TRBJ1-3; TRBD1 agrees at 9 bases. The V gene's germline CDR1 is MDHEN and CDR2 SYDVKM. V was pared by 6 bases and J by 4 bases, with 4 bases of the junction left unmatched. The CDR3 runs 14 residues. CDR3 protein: CASSTGQGGNTIYF. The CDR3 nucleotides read TGTGCCAGCAGCACGGGACAGGGCGGAAACACCATATATTTT.

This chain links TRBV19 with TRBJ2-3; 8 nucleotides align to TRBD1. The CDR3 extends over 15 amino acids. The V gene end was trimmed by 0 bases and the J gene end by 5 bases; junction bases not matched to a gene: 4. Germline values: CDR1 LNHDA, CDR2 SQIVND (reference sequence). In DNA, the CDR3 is TGTGCCAGTAGTATAGAAACAGGGGGAGGAGATACGCAGTATTTT. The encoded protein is CASSIETGGGDTQYF.

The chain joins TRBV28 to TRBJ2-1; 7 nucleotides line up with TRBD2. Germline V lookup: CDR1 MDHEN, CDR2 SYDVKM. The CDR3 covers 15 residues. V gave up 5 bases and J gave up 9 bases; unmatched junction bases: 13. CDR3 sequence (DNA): TGTGCCAGCAGTGCGATGGGAGGGCGGAGCGGTGAGCAGTTCTTC. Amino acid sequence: CASSAMGGRSGEQFF.

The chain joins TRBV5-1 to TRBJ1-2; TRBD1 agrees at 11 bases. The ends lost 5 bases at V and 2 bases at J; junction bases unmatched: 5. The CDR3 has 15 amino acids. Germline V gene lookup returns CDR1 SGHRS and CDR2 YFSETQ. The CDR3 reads CASSRTGGRNYGYTF. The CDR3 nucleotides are TGCGCCAGCAGTCGGACAGGGGGCAGGAACTATGGCTACACCTTC.

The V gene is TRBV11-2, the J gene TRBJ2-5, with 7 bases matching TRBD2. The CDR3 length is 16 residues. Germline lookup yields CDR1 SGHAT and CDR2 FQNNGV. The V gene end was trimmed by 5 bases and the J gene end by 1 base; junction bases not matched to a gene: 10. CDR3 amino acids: CASSRPRGRGQETQYF. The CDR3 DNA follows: TGTGCCAGCAGCCGACCTCGGGGGAGGGGCCAAGAGACCCAGTACTTC.

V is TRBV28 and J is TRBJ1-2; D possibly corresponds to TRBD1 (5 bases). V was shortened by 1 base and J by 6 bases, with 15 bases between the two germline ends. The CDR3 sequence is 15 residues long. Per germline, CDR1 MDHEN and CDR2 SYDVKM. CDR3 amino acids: CASSLSGQGFHGYTF. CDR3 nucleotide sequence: TGTGCCAGCAGTTTATCGGGGCAGGGTTTCCATGGCTACACCTTC.

CDR3 DNA sequence: TGTGCCAGCAGCTCCTATCCAGGGCAGGGTTACGAGCAGTACTTC. Translation gives CASSSYPGQGYEQYF. The chain links TRBV7-6 to TRBJ2-7; D possibly corresponds to TRBD1 (5 bases). Trimming left V 4 bases short and J 4 bases short, with 17 bases between. This CDR3 contains 15 residues. Germline V CDR1 and CDR2: SGHVS, FNYEAQ.

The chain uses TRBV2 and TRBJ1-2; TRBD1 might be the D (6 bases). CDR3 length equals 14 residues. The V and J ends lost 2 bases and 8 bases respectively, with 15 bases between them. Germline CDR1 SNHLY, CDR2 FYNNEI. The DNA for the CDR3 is TGTGCCAGCAGTGAACAGGGGACATCGGGCGGCTACACCTTC. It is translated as CASSEQGTSGGYTF. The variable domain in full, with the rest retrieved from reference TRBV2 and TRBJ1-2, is EPEVTQTPSHQVTQMGQEVILRCVPISNHLYFYWYRQILGQKVEFLVSFYNNEISEKSEIFDDQFSVERPDGSNFTLKIRSTKLEDSAMYFCASSEQGTSGGYTFGSGTRLTVV.